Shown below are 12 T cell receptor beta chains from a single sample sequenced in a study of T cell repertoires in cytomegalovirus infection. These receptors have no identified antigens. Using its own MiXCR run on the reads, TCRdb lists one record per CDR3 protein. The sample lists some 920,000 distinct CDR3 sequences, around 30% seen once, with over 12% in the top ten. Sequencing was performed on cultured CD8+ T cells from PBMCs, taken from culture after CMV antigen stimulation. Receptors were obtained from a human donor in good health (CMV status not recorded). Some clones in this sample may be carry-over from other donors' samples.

CDR3 coding DNA: TGTGCCAGCACCGACGGTGGTGGCTATAATTCACCCCTCCACTTT. The encoded protein is CASTDGGGYNSPLHF. The chain is built from TRBV27 and TRBJ1-6, with D uncertain. CDR3 length: 15 residues. Germline CDR1 and CDR2: MNHEY and SMNVEV (reference sequence). V lost 7 bases to trimming and J lost 3 bases, with 13 bases between them.

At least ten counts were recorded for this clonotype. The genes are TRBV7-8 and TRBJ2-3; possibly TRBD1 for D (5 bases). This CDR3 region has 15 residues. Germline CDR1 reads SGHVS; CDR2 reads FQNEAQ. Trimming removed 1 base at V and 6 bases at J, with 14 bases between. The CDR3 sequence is CASSLVGPKRDTQYF. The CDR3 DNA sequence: TGTGCCAGCAGCTTAGTGGGGCCTAAGAGGGATACGCAGTATTTT.

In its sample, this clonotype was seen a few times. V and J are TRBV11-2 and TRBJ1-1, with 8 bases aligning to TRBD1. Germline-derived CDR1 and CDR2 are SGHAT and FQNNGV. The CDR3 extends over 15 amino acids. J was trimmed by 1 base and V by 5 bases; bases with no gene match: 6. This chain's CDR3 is CASSPRTGWNTEAFF. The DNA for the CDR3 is TGTGCCAGCAGCCCCCGGACAGGGTGGAACACTGAAGCTTTCTTT.

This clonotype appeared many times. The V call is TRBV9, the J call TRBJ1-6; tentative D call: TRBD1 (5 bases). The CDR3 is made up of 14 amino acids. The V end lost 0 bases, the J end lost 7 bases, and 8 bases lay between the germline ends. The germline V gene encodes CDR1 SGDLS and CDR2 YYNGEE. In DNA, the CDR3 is TGTGCCAGCAGCGTAGGTCGGGACAATTCACCCCTCCACTTT. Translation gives CASSVGRDNSPLHF.

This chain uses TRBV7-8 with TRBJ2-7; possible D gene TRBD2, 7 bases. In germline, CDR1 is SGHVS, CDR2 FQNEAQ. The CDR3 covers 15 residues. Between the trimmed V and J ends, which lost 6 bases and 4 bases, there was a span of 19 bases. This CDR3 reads CASSPRGGRVYEQYF. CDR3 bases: TGTGCCAGCAGTCCAAGGGGGGGCAGGGTGTACGAGCAGTACTTC. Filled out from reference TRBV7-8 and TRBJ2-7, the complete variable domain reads GAGVSQSPRYKVAKRGQDVALRCDPISGHVSLFWYQQALGQGPEFLTYFQNEAQLDKSGLPSDRFFAERPEGSVSTLKIQRTQQEDSAVYLCASSPRGGRVYEQYFGPGTRLTVT.

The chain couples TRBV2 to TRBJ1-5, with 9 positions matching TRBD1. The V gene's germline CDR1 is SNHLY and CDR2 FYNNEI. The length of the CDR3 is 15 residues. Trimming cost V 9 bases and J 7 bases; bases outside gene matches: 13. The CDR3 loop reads CASRIGTGKRQPQHF. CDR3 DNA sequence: TGTGCCAGTAGAATAGGGACAGGGAAAAGACAGCCCCAGCATTTT.

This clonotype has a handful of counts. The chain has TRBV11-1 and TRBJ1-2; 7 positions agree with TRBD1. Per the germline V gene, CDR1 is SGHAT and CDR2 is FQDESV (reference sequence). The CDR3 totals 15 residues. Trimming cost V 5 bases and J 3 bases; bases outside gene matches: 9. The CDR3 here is CASSRTTGFDYGYTF. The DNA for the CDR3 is TGTGCCAGCAGCCGTACGACAGGGTTCGACTATGGCTACACCTTC.

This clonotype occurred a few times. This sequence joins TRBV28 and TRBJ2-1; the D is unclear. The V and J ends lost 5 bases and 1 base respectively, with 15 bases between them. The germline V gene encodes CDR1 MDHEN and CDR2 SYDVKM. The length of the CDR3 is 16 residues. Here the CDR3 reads CASSPRSLRSYNEQFF. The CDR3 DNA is TGTGCCAGCAGTCCCCGTTCCCTCCGTTCCTACAATGAGCAGTTCTTC.

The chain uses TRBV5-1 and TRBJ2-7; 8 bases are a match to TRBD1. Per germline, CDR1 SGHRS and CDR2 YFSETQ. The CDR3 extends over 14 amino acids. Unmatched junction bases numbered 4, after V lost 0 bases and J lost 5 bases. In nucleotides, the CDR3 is TGCGCCAGCAGCTTGGGGACAGGGAACCACGAGCAGTACTTC. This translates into CASSLGTGNHEQYF.

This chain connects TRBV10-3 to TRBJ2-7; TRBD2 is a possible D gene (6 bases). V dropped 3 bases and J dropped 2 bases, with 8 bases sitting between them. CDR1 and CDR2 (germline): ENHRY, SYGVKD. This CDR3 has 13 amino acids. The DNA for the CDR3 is TGTGCCATCAGTGATGGGGGGACCTACGAGCAGTACGTC. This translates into CAISDGGTYEQYV.

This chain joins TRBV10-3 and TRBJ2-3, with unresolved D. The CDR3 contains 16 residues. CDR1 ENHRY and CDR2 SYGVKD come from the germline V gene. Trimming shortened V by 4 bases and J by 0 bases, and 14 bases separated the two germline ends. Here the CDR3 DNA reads TGTGCCATCAGTGTTATCACTACGGCTAGCACAGATACGCAGTATTTT. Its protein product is CAISVITTASTDTQYF.

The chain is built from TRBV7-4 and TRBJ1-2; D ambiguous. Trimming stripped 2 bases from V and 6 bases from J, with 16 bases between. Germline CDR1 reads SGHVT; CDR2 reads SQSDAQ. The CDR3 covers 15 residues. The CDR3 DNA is TGTGCCAGCAGCTTATCTCCGGACTTTGCTCATGGCTACACCTTC. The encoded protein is CASSLSPDFAHGYTF.